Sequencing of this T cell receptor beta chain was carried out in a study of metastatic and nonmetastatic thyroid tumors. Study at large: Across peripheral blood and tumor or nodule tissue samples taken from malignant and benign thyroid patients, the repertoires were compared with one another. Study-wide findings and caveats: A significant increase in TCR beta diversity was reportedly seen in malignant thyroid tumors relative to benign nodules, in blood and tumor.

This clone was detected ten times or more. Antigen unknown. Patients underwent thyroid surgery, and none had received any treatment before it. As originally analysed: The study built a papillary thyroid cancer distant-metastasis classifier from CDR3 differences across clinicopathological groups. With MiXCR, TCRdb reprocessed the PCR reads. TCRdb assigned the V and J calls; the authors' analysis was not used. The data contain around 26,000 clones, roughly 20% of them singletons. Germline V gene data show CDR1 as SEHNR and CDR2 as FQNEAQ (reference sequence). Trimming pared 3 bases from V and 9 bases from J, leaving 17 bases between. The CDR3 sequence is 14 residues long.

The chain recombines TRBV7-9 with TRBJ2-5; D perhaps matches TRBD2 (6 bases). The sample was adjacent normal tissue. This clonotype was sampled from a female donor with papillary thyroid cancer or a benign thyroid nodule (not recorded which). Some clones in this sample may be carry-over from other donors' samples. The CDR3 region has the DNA TGTGCCAGCAGCTTCCGGGACTCGGTAGGGGCCCAGTACTTC. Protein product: CASSFRDSVGAQYF.